This TCR beta chain was recovered during a study of blood T cell repertoires in COVID-19. About the study: Collection of acute and convalescent COVID-19 samples took place in the United States, Italy and Spain. PBMCs, B-cell-depleted T cells, or T cells were the source of the cDNA or gDNA that made up the material.

Profiled with immunoSEQ multiplex PCR; TCRdb holds only in-frame clones, not every one. The table records under 140,000 clones, 80% to 90% of them present only once. There are 15 residues in the CDR3. The V gene's germline CDR1 is SGHRS and CDR2 YFSETQ. In the case of this clone: The junction does not match germline at one end; this may be a read error.

This chain joins TRBV5-1 and TRBJ1-2; possibly TRBD1 for D (5 bases). Sequencing input: peripheral blood. The source of this sequence is a woman aged 60-70 years with acute or convalescent COVID-19. CDR3 in amino acids: CASRLGDTANYGYTF. The CDR3 nucleotides read TGCGCCAGCCGCTTAGGGGATACAGCTAACTATGGCTACACCTTC. Full variable domain (missing parts from reference TRBV5-1 and TRBJ1-2): KAGVTQTPRYLIKTRGQQVTLSCSPISGHRSVSWYQQTPGQGLQFLFEYFSETQRNKGNFPGRFSGRQFSNSRSEMNVSTLELGDSALYLCASRLGDTANYGYTFGSGTRLTVV.